This T cell receptor beta chain appears in the sequencing data of a study of T-cell reconstitution after alpha-beta-depleted transplantation in children. Preparation of the TCRbeta library was carried out with unique molecular identifiers. TCRdb redid the calling of the PCR reads with MiXCR, one entry per CDR3 protein. The table has about 690,000 distinct CDR3 sequences, roughly 15% seen once; the top ten hold 0.85% to 1.3%. This clonotype has at least ten counts. CDR1 and CDR2 (germline): DFQATT, SNEGSKA (reference sequence). The length of the CDR3 is 13 residues. After removal of 3 bases from V and 9 bases from J, the junction contained 8 bases not matched to a gene.

The specimen comprised PBMCs from the stem cell graft donor, sampled from the stem cell graft. The source is a human donor who donated a stem cell graft to a child with acute myeloid leukemia. V is TRBV20-1 and J is TRBJ2-5, with 9 bases matching TRBD2. The CDR3 coding sequence is TGCAGTGCTAGGAAGCGGGGGGCTGATCCCCAGTACTTC. This sequence encodes CSARKRGADPQYF.